The source of this T cell receptor (beta chain) is a study of identical twins. Using its own MiXCR run on the 5' RACE reads, TCRdb lists one record per CDR3 protein. The sample has roughly 540,000 distinct CDR3 sequences; 20% to 25% are singletons. About this clonotype: Its antigen is as yet unknown.

Regarding the study as a whole: Those out-of-frame alpha sequences shared by twins showed an excess of low generation probability.

Healthy Caucasians provided all donations. CDR3 length: 15 residues. V gave up 3 bases and J gave up 7 bases; unmatched junction bases: 5. The same sample was also studied in work on T cells expressing NK-cell markers. Turning to that study: These clonotypes also led the CD3+CD56-NKG2C+ fraction in several donors.

The source is a woman aged 18-29 years in good health. This chain connects TRBV12-3 or TRBV12-4 to TRBJ1-4, with 10 bases aligning to TRBD1. Sequences were obtained from CD4+ T cells sorted from blood. The chain's CDR3 is CASSFTGTGAEKLFF. The CDR3 DNA reads as TGTGCCAGCAGTTTTACCGGGACAGGGGCTGAAAAACTGTTTTTT.